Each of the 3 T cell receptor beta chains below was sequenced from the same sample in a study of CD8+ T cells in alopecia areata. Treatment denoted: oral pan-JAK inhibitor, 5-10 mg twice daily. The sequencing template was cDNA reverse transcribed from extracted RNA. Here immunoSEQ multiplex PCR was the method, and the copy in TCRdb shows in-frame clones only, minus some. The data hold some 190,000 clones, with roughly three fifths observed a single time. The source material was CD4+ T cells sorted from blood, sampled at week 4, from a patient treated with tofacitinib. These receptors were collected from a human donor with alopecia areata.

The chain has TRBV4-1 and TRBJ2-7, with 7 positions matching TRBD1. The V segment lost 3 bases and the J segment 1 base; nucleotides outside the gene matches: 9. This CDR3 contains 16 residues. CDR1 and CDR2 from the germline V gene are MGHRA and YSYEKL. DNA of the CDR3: TGCGCCAGCAGCCACCCCGTCCGGGACAGTTCCTACGAGCAGTACTTC. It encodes CASSHPVRDSSYEQYF.

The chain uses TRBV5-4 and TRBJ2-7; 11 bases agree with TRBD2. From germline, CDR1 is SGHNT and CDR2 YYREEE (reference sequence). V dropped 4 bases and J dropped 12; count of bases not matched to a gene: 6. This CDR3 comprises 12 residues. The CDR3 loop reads CASSAGTSGMYF. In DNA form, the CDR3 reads TGTGCCAGCAGCGCAGGGACTAGCGGAATGTACTTC. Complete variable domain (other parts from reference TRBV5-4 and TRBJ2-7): ETGVTQSPTHLIKTRGQQVTLRCSSQSGHNTVSWYQQALGQGPQFIFQYYREEENGRGNFPPRFSGLQFPNYSSELNVNALELDDSALYLCASSAGTSGMYFGPGTRLTVT.

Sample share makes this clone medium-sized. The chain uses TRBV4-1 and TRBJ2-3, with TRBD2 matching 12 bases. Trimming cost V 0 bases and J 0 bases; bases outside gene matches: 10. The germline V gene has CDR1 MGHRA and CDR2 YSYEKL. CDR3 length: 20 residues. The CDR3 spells CASSQDSYGLAGTSTDTQYF. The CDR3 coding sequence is TGCGCCAGCAGCCAAGATTCATATGGACTAGCGGGAACTAGCACAGATACGCAGTATTTT.